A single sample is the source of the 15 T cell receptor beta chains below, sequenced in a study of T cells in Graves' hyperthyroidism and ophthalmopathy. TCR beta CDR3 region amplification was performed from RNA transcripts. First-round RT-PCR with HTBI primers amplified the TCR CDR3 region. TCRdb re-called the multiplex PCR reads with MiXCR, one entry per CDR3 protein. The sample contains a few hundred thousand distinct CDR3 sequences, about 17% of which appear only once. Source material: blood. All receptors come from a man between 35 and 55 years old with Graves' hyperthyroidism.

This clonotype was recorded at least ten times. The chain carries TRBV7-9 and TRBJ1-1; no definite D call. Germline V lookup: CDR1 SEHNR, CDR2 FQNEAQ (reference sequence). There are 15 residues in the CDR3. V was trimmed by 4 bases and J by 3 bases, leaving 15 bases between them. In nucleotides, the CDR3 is TGTGCCAGCAGCTCAGAGAGAAGCGGGGACACTGAAGCTTTCTTT. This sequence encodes CASSSERSGDTEAFF. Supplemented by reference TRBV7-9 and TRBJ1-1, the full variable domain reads DTGVSQNPRHKITKRGQNVTFRCDPISEHNRLYWYRQTLGQGPEFLTYFQNEAQLEKSRLLSDRFSAERPKGSFSTLEIQRTEQGDSAMYLCASSSERSGDTEAFFGQGTRLTVV.

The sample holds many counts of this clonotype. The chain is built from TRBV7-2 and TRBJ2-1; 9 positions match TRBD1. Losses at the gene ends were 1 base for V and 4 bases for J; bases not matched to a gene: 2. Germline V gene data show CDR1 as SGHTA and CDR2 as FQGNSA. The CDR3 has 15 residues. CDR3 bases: TGTGCCAGCAGCTTAGACAGGGGGCCTTACAATGAGCAGTTCTTC. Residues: CASSLDRGPYNEQFF.

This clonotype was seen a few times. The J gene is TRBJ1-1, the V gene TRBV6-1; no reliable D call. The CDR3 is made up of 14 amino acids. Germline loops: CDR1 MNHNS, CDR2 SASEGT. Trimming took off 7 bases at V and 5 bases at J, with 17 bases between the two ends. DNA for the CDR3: TGTGCCAGCATCCCTTCCCTTTCGGGGACTGAAGCTTTCTTT. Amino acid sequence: CASIPSLSGTEAFF.

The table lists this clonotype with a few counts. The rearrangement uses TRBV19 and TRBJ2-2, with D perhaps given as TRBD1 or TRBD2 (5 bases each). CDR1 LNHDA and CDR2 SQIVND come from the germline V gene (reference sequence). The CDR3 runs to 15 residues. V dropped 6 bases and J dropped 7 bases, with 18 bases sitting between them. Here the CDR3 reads CASSKDSLRGGELFF. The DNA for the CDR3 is TGTGCCAGTAGCAAGGACTCCTTGAGGGGCGGGGAGCTGTTTTTT.

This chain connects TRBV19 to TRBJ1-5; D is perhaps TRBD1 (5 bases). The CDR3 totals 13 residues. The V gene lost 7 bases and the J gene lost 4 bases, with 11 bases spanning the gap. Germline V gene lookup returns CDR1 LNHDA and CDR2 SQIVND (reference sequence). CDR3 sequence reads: CASTGSWNQPQHF. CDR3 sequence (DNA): TGTGCCAGTACAGGGAGTTGGAATCAGCCCCAGCATTTT.

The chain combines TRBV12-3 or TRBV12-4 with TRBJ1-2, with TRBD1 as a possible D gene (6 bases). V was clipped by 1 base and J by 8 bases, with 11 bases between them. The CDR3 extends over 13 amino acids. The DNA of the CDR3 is TGTGCCAGCAGTTTAGGGGGGCCGAGGGGCTACACCTTC. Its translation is CASSLGGPRGYTF.

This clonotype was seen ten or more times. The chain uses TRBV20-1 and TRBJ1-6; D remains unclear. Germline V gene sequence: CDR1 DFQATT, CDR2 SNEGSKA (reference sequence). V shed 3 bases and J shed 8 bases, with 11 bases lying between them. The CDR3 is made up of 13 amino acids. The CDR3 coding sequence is TGCAGTGCTAGCCAGCGAGTAGATTCACCCCTCCACTTT. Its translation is CSASQRVDSPLHF.

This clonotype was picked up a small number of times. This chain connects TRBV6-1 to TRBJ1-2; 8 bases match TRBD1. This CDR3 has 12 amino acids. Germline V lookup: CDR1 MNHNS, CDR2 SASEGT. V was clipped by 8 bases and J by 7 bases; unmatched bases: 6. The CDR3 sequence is CASGQGIGGYTF. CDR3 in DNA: TGTGCCAGCGGACAGGGAATTGGTGGCTACACCTTC.

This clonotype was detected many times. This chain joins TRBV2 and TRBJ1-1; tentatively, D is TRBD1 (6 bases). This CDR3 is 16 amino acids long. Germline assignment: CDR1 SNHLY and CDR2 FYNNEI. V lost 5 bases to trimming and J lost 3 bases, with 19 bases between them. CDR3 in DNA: TGTGCCAGCAGTTCGATCGACACCGCAGGGGACACTGAAGCTTTCTTT. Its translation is CASSSIDTAGDTEAFF.

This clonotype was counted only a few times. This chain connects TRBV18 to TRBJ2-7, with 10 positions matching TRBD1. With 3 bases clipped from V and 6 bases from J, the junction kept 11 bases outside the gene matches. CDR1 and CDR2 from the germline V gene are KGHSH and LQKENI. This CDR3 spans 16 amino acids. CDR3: CASSPQRQGASGEQYF. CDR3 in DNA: TGTGCCAGCTCACCGCAACGACAGGGGGCCTCCGGCGAGCAGTACTTC.

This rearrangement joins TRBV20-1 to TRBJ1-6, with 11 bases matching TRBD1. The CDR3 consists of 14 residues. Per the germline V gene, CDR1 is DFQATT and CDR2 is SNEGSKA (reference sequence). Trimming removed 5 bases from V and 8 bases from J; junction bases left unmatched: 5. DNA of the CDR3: TGCAGTGCTTTAAGGACAGGGGGCTATTCACCCCTCCACTTT. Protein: CSALRTGGYSPLHF.

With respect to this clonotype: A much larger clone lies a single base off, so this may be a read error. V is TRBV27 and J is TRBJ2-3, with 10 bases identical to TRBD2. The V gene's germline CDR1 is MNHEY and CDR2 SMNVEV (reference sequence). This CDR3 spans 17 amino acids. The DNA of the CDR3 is TGTGCCAGCAGTTCGAGGACTAGCGGAAAAAGCACAGGTACGCAGTATTTT. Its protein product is CASSSRTSGKSTGTQYF.

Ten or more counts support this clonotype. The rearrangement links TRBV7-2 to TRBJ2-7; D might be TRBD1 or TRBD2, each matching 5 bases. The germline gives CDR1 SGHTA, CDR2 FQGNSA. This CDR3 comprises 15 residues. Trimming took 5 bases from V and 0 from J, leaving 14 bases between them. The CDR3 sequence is CASSPWDGASYEQYF. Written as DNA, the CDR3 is TGTGCCAGCAGCCCCTGGGACGGCGCCTCCTACGAGCAGTACTTC.

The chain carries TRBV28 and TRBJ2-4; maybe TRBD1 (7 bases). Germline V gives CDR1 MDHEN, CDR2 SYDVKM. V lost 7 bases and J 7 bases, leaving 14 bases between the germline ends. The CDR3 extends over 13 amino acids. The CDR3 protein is CASTEGAANIQYF. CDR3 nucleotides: TGTGCCAGCACGGAGGGGGCAGCGAACATTCAGTACTTC. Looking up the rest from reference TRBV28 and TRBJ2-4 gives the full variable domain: DVKVTQSSRYLVKRTGEKVFLECVQDMDHENMFWYRQDPGLGLRLIYFSYDVKMKEKGDIPEGYSVSREKKERFSLILESASTNQTSMYLCASTEGAANIQYFGAGTRLSVL.

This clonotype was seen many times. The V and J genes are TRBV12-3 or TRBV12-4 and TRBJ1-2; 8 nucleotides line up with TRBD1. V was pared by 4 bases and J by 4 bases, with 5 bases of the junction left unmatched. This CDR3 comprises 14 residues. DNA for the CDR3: TGTGCCAGCAGTTACGGACAGGGCGGCTATGGCTACACCTTC. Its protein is CASSYGQGGYGYTF.